This note documents a single T cell receptor beta chain sequence. Its antigen is unknown. PCR involved 60 Vbeta and 13 Jbeta primers. Profiled with immunoSEQ multiplex PCR; TCRdb holds only in-frame clones, not every one. This sample yields around 55,000 clones, of which approximately 71% are seen a single time; less than 45% belongs to the top ten. The data originate from a study of cytomegalovirus exposure and HLA in healthy donors. Trimming took off 4 bases at V and 5 bases at J, with 8 bases between the two ends. This CDR3 comprises 12 residues. Germline V gene lookup returns CDR1 SGHAT and CDR2 FQNNGV. Study-level findings and limits: Later analysis showed most CMV-associated TCR beta chains appearing HLA-restricted. The authors excluded some V segments, including TRBV6-2 and TRBV6-3, as indistinguishable. The study recorded some 160 TCR beta chains that were cytomegalovirus-associated.

The clonotype was recovered from a man aged 35-49 years in good health and CMV-seropositive. The material sequenced was PBMCs. V is TRBV11-2 and J is TRBJ1-1; weak D call: TRBD1 (5 bases). The DNA for the CDR3 is TGTGCCAGCAGCTGGGGGGAGACTGAAGCTTTCTTT. Protein: CASSWGETEAFF.